Here is one T cell receptor beta chain with its context. Antigen unknown. The CDR3 ends on some other residue instead of the conserved phenylalanine or tryptophan, so this is likely a read error. Amplification of TCR beta CDR3 was performed by multiplex PCR with 32 V and 13 J primers. TCRdb redid the calling of the multiplex PCR reads with MiXCR, one entry per CDR3 protein. The table has around 20,000 distinct CDR3 sequences, around 26% seen once. Germline CDR1 reads MNHEY; CDR2 reads SVGEGT. The CDR3 is made up of 12 amino acids. This sample stems from a study of immune heterogeneity within non-small cell lung tumors. As for the study in general: There were a handful of squamous cell carcinomas, approximately 10 non-squamous carcinomas and 1 tumor not otherwise specified.

Study results and limitations: Both recurring identical dominant CDR3 beta clonotypes and site-unique high-frequency clones were observed across tumor sites within a patient. Local T-cell clonality was recorded as moderately but significantly correlated with local tumor mutational burden, with R approximately 0.33. Individual patients' high-frequency T-cell receptor beta clonotypes were largely distinct from one another.

The authors used about 600 ng of bulk tumor genomic DNA per sample as template. Several biopsies were spaced far apart within each primary tumor and obtained as surgery took place. Curative operations were performed on patients who had untreated, newly diagnosed non-small cell lung cancer. V usage is TRBV6-2 or TRBV6-3 and J usage is TRBJ2-7, with D perhaps being TRBD1 or TRBD2 (5 bases each). The clonotype was recovered from a man between 40 and 49 years old with non-small cell lung cancer. The sequencing sample was made of lung tumor tissue. CDR3 DNA: TGTGCCAGCCGGTCGGGGCCTTACGAACAGTACCTC. It encodes CASRSGPYEQYL.